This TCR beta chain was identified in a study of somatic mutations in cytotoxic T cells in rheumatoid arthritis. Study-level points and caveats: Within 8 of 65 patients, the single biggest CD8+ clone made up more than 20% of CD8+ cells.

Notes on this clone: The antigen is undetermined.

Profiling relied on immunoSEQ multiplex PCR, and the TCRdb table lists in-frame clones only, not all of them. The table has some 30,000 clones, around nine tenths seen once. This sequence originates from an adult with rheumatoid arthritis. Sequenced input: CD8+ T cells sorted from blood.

CDR3 in DNA: TGTGCCAGCAGCTCCCCCGGACAGGGGGCGCGGCTCTGGTATGGCTACACCTTC. This codes for CASSSPGQGARLWYGYTF. The chain has TRBV7-2 and TRBJ1-2; 11 nucleotides align to TRBD1. V lost 4 bases, J lost 5 bases, and 15 bases stayed unmatched. The CDR3 length is 18 residues. The V gene's germline CDR1 is SGHTA and CDR2 FQGNSA.